Listed here is a single T cell receptor beta chain. Antigen specificity is unknown. These data come from a study of T cells in Graves' hyperthyroidism and ophthalmopathy. General observations from the study: Appearing also in blood were most of the thyroid clonotypes expanded above 0.001.

Amplification yielded TCR beta CDR3 regions, with RNA transcripts as the source. With the HTBI primer set, the TCR CDR3 went through a first round of RT-PCR. TCRdb re-analysed the multiplex PCR reads in MiXCR, keeping a single row per CDR3 protein. The table records 500,000 to 750,000 distinct CDR3 sequences, about half of them present only once. No progression to ophthalmopathy during 18 months of follow-up defined stable disease. Hyperthyroidism, newly diagnosed and lasting under 2 months, affected patients aged 18 to 65. For the diagnoses, clinical symptoms, serum thyroxine and TRAb, thyroid ultrasound and orbital computed tomography were used. Germline CDR1 SQVTM, CDR2 ANQGSEA. This CDR3 is built from 10 residues. Deletions cut 6 bases from V and 7 bases from J, with 9 bases between.

This receptor was taken from a woman under 30 with Graves' hyperthyroidism. The J gene is TRBJ2-5, the V gene TRBV29-1; possibly TRBD2 for D (6 bases). Sequences were obtained from peripheral blood or thyroid tissue (not recorded which). CDR3 in amino acids: CSVVSGTQYF. CDR3 nucleotides: TGCAGCGTGGTTAGCGGGACCCAGTACTTC.